This record concerns one TCR beta chain sequence. What it binds is unknown. The data are from a study of vaccination effects on CD4 cells after COVID-19. CD4+ T cells specific for antigen were expanded with viral peptide pools by the ViraFEST assay before sequencing. It was after approximately 11 days of culture that CD4+ T cells were isolated. Vaccine recipients lacked prior SARS-CoV-2 infection and had negative nucleocapsid antibodies. Profiling relied on immunoSEQ multiplex PCR, and the TCRdb table lists in-frame clones only, not all of them. This sample yields about 21,000 clones, of which over 65% are seen a single time; 26% belongs to the top ten. CDR3 length: 18 amino acids. V lost 1 base and J lost 10; bases outside the gene matches: 16. Germline V gives CDR1 SGHVS, CDR2 FQNEAQ.

The source was CD4+ T cells from PBMCs cultured with HCoV-NL63 spike peptides, collected before COVID-19 vaccination. J is TRBJ2-1 and V is TRBV7-8; 10 nucleotides match TRBD2. The sequence derives from a human donor who received a COVID-19 vaccine. CDR3 DNA: TGTGCCAGCAGCTTAGTCATCGGACGGCTAGCGGGAGATCGGGAGCAGTTCTTC. Amino acids: CASSLVIGRLAGDREQFF.